The 15 T cell receptor beta chains presented below share a single source sample, sequenced in a study of CD8+CD57+ T cells in acquired aplastic anemia. For sequencing, patients were chosen who had shown expansion of CD8+CD57+ cells by flow cytometry. The template for TCR beta VDJ and CDR3 sequence profiling was genomic DNA. TCRdb passed the reads through MiXCR, listing each CDR3 protein once. Here the sample spans under 200,000 distinct CDR3 sequences, 40% to 60% being singletons. The sample taken for sequencing was sorted CD4+, CD8+, or CD8+CD57+ T cells (not recorded which) from PBMCs. All receptors come from a human donor with aplastic anemia.

CDR3 DNA sequence: TGCAGTGCTAGAGCCCCGGACATCGAAGGGAATTCACCCCTCCACTTT. This gives the protein CSARAPDIEGNSPLHF. The chain carries TRBV20-1 and TRBJ1-6, with D possibly being TRBD1 (5 bases). The CDR3 length is 16 residues. The V gene's germline CDR1 is DFQATT and CDR2 SNEGSKA (reference sequence). The germline V and J ends were trimmed by 1 base and 7 bases, with 17 bases remaining between them.

This clonotype was detected only a few times. V and J are TRBV15 and TRBJ2-7, with D uncertain. Trimming removed 3 bases at V and 2 bases at J, with 14 bases between. CDR1 is LNHNV, CDR2 YYDKDF, per germline (reference sequence). This CDR3 is 15 amino acids long. The DNA for the CDR3 is TGTGCCACCAGCAGGGGATCTCATACAGCCTACGAGCAGTACTTC. This gives the protein CATSRGSHTAYEQYF.

Comments on this clonotype: At one end the junction does not follow the germline gene, possibly because of a read error. The rearrangement links TRBV10-2 to TRBJ2-1, with no clear D. Germline CDR1 and CDR2: WSHSY and SAAADI. This CDR3 spans 13 amino acids. In nucleotides, the CDR3 is TGTGCCATCAGTGCGGATTTTGAGAATGAGCAGTTCTTC. Protein: CAISADFENEQFF.

Ten or more counts support this clonotype. J is TRBJ2-1 and V is TRBV5-1; D uncertain. CDR1 SGHRS and CDR2 YFSETQ come from the germline V gene. V gave up 0 bases and J gave up 5 bases, with 9 bases separating them. The CDR3 totals 14 residues. CDR3 protein: CASSLELLDNEQFF. The CDR3 coding sequence is TGCGCCAGCAGCTTGGAATTGTTGGACAATGAGCAGTTCTTC.

The chain employs TRBV14 and TRBJ1-2, with D uncertain. The CDR3 spans 16 residues. The germline V gene has CDR1 SGHDN and CDR2 FVKESK. Trimming removed 0 bases at V and 7 bases at J, with 18 bases between. The CDR3 region is CASSQDLGFPRFGYTF. The CDR3 DNA reads as TGTGCCAGCAGCCAAGATTTAGGGTTTCCGCGGTTTGGCTACACCTTC.

There are a few counts of this clonotype. The genes are TRBV7-9 and TRBJ2-4; D might be TRBD1 (5 bases). The CDR3 sequence is 16 residues long. V lost 4 bases and J 1 base, leaving 14 bases between the germline ends. The V gene's germline CDR1 is SEHNR and CDR2 FQNEAQ (reference sequence). This chain's CDR3 is CASSSGSKGAKNIQYF. The DNA for the CDR3 is TGTGCCAGCAGCTCAGGGTCAAAGGGGGCCAAAAACATTCAGTACTTC. Drawing the rest from reference TRBV7-9 and TRBJ2-4, the complete variable domain is DTGVSQNPRHKITKRGQNVTFRCDPISEHNRLYWYRQTLGQGPEFLTYFQNEAQLEKSRLLSDRFSAERPKGSFSTLEIQRTEQGDSAMYLCASSSGSKGAKNIQYFGAGTRLSVL.

This clonotype has more than one count but fewer than ten. The chain employs TRBV7-9 and TRBJ1-1; 7 nucleotides agree with TRBD1. Per germline, CDR1 SEHNR and CDR2 FQNEAQ (reference sequence). The CDR3 spans 13 residues. Trimming removed 11 bases from V and 4 bases from J; junction bases left unmatched: 10. CDR3 sequence (DNA): TGTGCCGGACGACAGGGAGGAGGCACTGAAGCTTTCTTT. Amino acids: CAGRQGGGTEAFF.

This clonotype was observed at least ten times. The chain has TRBV2 and TRBJ2-7; 8 positions agree with TRBD1. Trimming took 5 bases from V and 3 from J; bases not matched to a gene: 6. The CDR3 is 14 amino acids. Germline CDR1 SNHLY, CDR2 FYNNEI. CDR3 DNA: TGTGCCAGCAGTATAGGACAGGGCCTCTACGAGCAGTACTTC. This codes for CASSIGQGLYEQYF.

This clonotype was picked up one time. This chain uses TRBV5-5 with TRBJ2-7; 7 bases line up with TRBD2. CDR3 length equals 14 residues. The ends lost 0 bases at V and 4 bases at J; junction bases unmatched: 4. The germline V gene has CDR1 SGHKS and CDR2 YYEKEE (reference sequence). CDR3 in amino acids: CASSLGAGAYEQYF. CDR3 sequence (DNA): TGTGCCAGCAGCTTGGGCGCGGGAGCATACGAGCAGTACTTC.

Ten or more counts support this clonotype. The chain joins TRBV20-1 to TRBJ2-3; 7 bases match TRBD2. Germline trimming cut 6 bases from V and 0 bases from J; bases unmatched to any gene: 6. The CDR3 is 14 residues long. Per the germline V gene, CDR1 is DFQATT and CDR2 is SNEGSKA (reference sequence). CDR3 residues: CSACGRESTDTQYF. The DNA of the CDR3 is TGCAGTGCCTGTGGGCGGGAGAGCACAGATACGCAGTATTTT.

This clonotype appeared a few times. V is TRBV27 and J is TRBJ2-3; D unclear. This CDR3 has 14 amino acids. Germline-derived CDR1 and CDR2 are MNHEY and SMNVEV (reference sequence). V was shortened by 3 bases and J by 5 bases, with 12 bases between the two germline ends. The CDR3 loop is CASSFGLLGDTQYF. CDR3 DNA sequence: TGTGCCAGCAGTTTTGGGCTTCTGGGAGATACGCAGTATTTT.

The rearrangement uses TRBV7-2 and TRBJ1-1, with 10 bases that match TRBD1. This CDR3 has 14 residues. J gave up 7 bases and V 0 bases, and 2 bases lay outside the gene matches. The germline V gene has CDR1 SGHTA and CDR2 FQGNSA. CDR3 DNA sequence: TGTGCCAGCAGCTTAGCGGGACAGGGGCTTGAAGCTTTCTTT. Translation: CASSLAGQGLEAFF.

This chain uses TRBV20-1 with TRBJ2-6; D not resolved. Germline loops: CDR1 DFQATT, CDR2 SNEGSKA (reference sequence). The CDR3 runs 8 residues. V was shortened by 6 bases and J by 12 bases, with 3 bases between the two germline ends. This chain's CDR3 is CSALVLTF. The CDR3 DNA reads as TGCAGTGCCCTCGTCCTGACTTTC.

V is TRBV10-3 and J is TRBJ1-2; D is ambiguous. CDR3 length: 15 amino acids. Trimming took 0 bases from V and 2 from J, leaving 10 bases between them. Looked up from germline, CDR1 is ENHRY and CDR2 is SYGVKD. CDR3 residues: CAISESKDGNYGYTF. DNA of the CDR3: TGTGCCATCAGTGAGTCGAAGGACGGCAACTATGGCTACACCTTC.

This rearrangement joins TRBV7-2 to TRBJ1-1; D remains unclear. V was pared by 1 base and J by 1 base, with 7 bases between. Looked up from germline, CDR1 is SGHTA and CDR2 is FQGNSA. This CDR3 has 14 residues. CDR3 in amino acids: CASSLVRANTEAFF. CDR3 in DNA: TGTGCCAGCAGCTTAGTAAGAGCGAACACTGAAGCTTTCTTT.